The next 18 T cell receptor beta chains were all read from a single sample in a study of blood T cell repertoires in COVID-19. TCRdb's copy holds only in-frame clones and misses some; the assay was immunoSEQ multiplex PCR. The sample lists 100,000 to 150,000 clones, about 86% occurring once. The sequenced sample consisted of peripheral blood. These receptors were collected from a woman between 45 and 60 years old with acute or convalescent COVID-19.

The chain's CDR3 is CASSPRTSGTGELFF. The CDR3 DNA reads TGTGCCAGTAGTCCTCGGACTAGCGGCACCGGGGAGCTGTTTTTT. V is TRBV19 and J is TRBJ2-2, with 10 bases fitting TRBD2. Germline CDR1 is LNHDA and CDR2 is SQIVND (reference sequence). The CDR3 runs 15 residues. V trimming: 5 bases; J trimming: 4 bases; junction bases outside the gene matches: 4. Combining the CDR3 with reference TRBV19 and TRBJ2-2 gives the whole variable domain DGGITQSPKYLFRKEGQNVTLSCEQNLNHDAMYWYRQDPGQGLRLIYYSQIVNDFQKGDIAEGYSVSREKKESFPLTVTSAQKNPTAFYLCASSPRTSGTGELFFGEGSRLTVL.

V and J are TRBV2 and TRBJ2-7; 9 bases are a match to TRBD2. The CDR3 loop spans 18 amino acids. J gave up 1 base and V 1 base, and 11 bases lay outside the gene matches. The V gene's germline CDR1 is SNHLY and CDR2 FYNNEI. The CDR3 nucleotides are TGTGCCAGCAGTGAAGTTGGGGTAGCGGGGGCGATATCCTACGAGCAGTACTTC. Protein: CASSEVGVAGAISYEQYF. Full variable domain (remainder filled in from reference TRBV2 and TRBJ2-7): EPEVTQTPSHQVTQMGQEVILRCVPISNHLYFYWYRQILGQKVEFLVSFYNNEISEKSEIFDDQFSVERPDGSNFTLKIRSTKLEDSAMYFCASSEVGVAGAISYEQYFGPGTRLTVT.

The chain joins TRBV27 to TRBJ2-7, with a weak D call TRBD2 (6 bases). The CDR3 runs 13 residues. V shed 4 bases and J shed 3 bases, with 10 bases lying between them. The V gene's germline CDR1 is MNHEY and CDR2 SMNVEV (reference sequence). DNA for the CDR3: TGTGCCAGCAGTTACGGGAGCCGCTACGAGCAGTACTTC. This encodes CASSYGSRYEQYF.

The gene calls are TRBV2 and TRBJ1-1, with 8 bases lining up with TRBD1. Germline lookup yields CDR1 SNHLY and CDR2 FYNNEI. This CDR3 is built from 12 residues. V lost 6 bases, J lost 8 bases, and 5 bases stayed unmatched. The CDR3 region is CASSDGDREAFF. The DNA for the CDR3 is TGTGCCAGCAGCGATGGGGACAGGGAAGCTTTCTTT.

The chain is built from TRBV14 and TRBJ2-7; D gene uncertain. CDR3 length: 14 amino acids. Germline CDR1 SGHDN, CDR2 FVKESK. V was pared by 4 bases and J by 6 bases, with 16 bases between. Written as DNA, the CDR3 is TGTGCCAGCAGCCTGCAAACCTATAGCTCCGAGCAGTACTTC. Its translation is CASSLQTYSSEQYF. The full variable domain, rest sourced from reference TRBV14 and TRBJ2-7, is EAGVTQFPSHSVIEKGQTVTLRCDPISGHDNLYWYRRVMGKEIKFLLHFVKESKQDESGMPNNRFLAERTGGTYSTLKVQPAELEDSGVYFCASSLQTYSSEQYFGPGTRLTVT.

J is TRBJ1-5 and V is TRBV28; the match to TRBD1 covers 7 bases. The V gene end was trimmed by 6 bases and the J gene end by 9 bases; junction bases not matched to a gene: 14. Germline V gives CDR1 MDHEN, CDR2 SYDVKM. The CDR3 contains 15 residues. In nucleotides, the CDR3 is TGTGCCAGCAGCAGACAGGGAGTGGGACCGGGGCCCCAGCATTTT. Its translation: CASSRQGVGPGPQHF.

V and J are TRBV5-1 and TRBJ2-1; a possible D gene is TRBD2 (6 bases). The germline V gene encodes CDR1 SGHRS and CDR2 YFSETQ. This CDR3 contains 14 residues. The germline V and J ends were trimmed by 6 bases and 6 bases, with 16 bases remaining between them. The DNA of the CDR3 is TGCGCCAGCATCGAGTCTAGCGTAGGCAATGAGCAGTTCTTC. It translates to CASIESSVGNEQFF.

This clone was observed a single time. The CDR3: CASSLLAETQGQYF. CDR3 nucleotides: TGTGCCAGCAGCCTACTAGCAGAGACTCAAGGGCAGTACTTC. This chain uses TRBV3-1 (or the pseudogene TRBV3-2) with TRBJ2-7; D might be TRBD2 (6 bases). Trimming took 4 bases from V and 9 from J, leaving 19 bases between them. CDR3 size: 14 residues. Germline lookup yields CDR1 LGHDT and CDR2 YNNKEL (reference sequence).

The V and J genes are TRBV30 and TRBJ1-1, with D possibly matching TRBD1 (5 bases). Germline-derived CDR1 and CDR2 are GTSNPN and SVGIG (reference sequence). There are 17 residues in the CDR3. Trimming left V 3 bases short and J 1 base short, with 21 bases between. The CDR3 loop reads CAWSKRVQVKWNTEAFF. The CDR3 nucleotides are TGTGCCTGGAGCAAAAGGGTACAGGTCAAATGGAACACTGAAGCTTTCTTT.

J is TRBJ1-2 and V is TRBV5-1; 9 bases align to TRBD1. The CDR3 runs 16 residues. The germline V gene encodes CDR1 SGHRS and CDR2 YFSETQ. The V segment lost 4 bases and the J segment 2 bases; nucleotides outside the gene matches: 9. CDR3 protein: CASSRDRDRVNYGYTF. Here the CDR3 DNA reads TGCGCCAGCAGCCGAGACCGGGACAGGGTCAACTATGGCTACACCTTC.

The rearrangement joins TRBV20-1 to TRBJ2-1, with D hard to call. Per germline, CDR1 DFQATT and CDR2 SNEGSKA (reference sequence). The CDR3 runs to 13 residues. Trimming removed 3 bases from V and 6 bases from J, with 12 bases in between. The CDR3 loop reads CSASLTPVNEQFF. DNA for the CDR3: TGCAGTGCTAGTCTCACTCCGGTCAATGAGCAGTTCTTC.

The gene calls are TRBV19 and TRBJ2-1, with D hard to call. The CDR3 contains 11 residues. V dropped 5 bases and J dropped 9 bases, with 8 bases sitting between them. CDR1 is LNHDA, CDR2 SQIVND, per germline (reference sequence). The CDR3 DNA reads TGTGCCAGTAGTGAGTTTAGTGAGCAGTTCTTC. Translating it yields CASSEFSEQFF.

This chain links TRBV2 with TRBJ1-3; a weak D match, TRBD1 (6 bases). The germline V gene encodes CDR1 SNHLY and CDR2 FYNNEI. V lost 6 bases and J 1 base, leaving 13 bases between the germline ends. The CDR3 length is 15 residues. CDR3 region: CASSQGLPSGNTIYF. The CDR3 coding sequence is TGTGCCAGCAGCCAGGGGCTCCCTTCTGGAAACACCATATATTTT.

The chain uses TRBV11-2 and TRBJ1-2, with D perhaps matching TRBD1 (6 bases). V gave up 6 bases and J gave up 3 bases, with 20 bases separating them. The CDR3 runs to 16 residues. Germline loops: CDR1 SGHAT, CDR2 FQNNGV. The CDR3: CASRSLFRGGDYGYTF. The CDR3 DNA reads TGTGCCAGCAGATCGCTCTTCAGGGGAGGGGACTATGGCTACACCTTC. Together with reference TRBV11-2 and TRBJ1-2, the CDR3 gives the full variable domain: EAGVAQSPRYKIIEKRQSVAFWCNPISGHATLYWYQQILGQGPKLLIQFQNNGVVDDSQLPKDRFSAERLKGVDSTLKIQPAKLEDSAVYLCASRSLFRGGDYGYTFGSGTRLTVV.

The rearrangement uses TRBV9 and TRBJ1-3; D may be TRBD1 (5 bases). The germline gives CDR1 SGDLS, CDR2 YYNGEE. V was cut by 3 bases and J by 3 bases, with 10 bases left in between. The CDR3 is made up of 14 amino acids. CDR3 in DNA: TGTGCCAGCAGCGCCGGGGGATTTGGAAACACCATATATTTT. Its protein is CASSAGGFGNTIYF.

The V and J genes are TRBV28 and TRBJ1-6; TRBD1 is a possible D gene (6 bases). The CDR3 is made up of 16 amino acids. Per the germline V gene, CDR1 is MDHEN and CDR2 is SYDVKM. V was clipped by 4 bases and J by 6 bases, with 16 bases between them. The CDR3 DNA sequence: TGTGCCAGCAGTTCTTTACAGGGAGGGGTTAATTCACCCCTCCACTTT. It encodes CASSSLQGGVNSPLHF.

The rearrangement joins TRBV3-1 (or the pseudogene TRBV3-2) to TRBJ2-3; a possible D gene is TRBD2 (6 bases). CDR1 and CDR2 from the germline V gene are LGHDT and YNNKEL (reference sequence). CDR3 length equals 13 residues. Trimming removed 7 bases from V and 1 base from J, with 9 bases in between. The CDR3 DNA sequence: TGTGCCAGCACCCCGGGGGGCACAGATACGCAGTATTTT. Amino acids: CASTPGGTDTQYF.

The J gene is TRBJ2-2, the V gene TRBV7-9, with TRBD1 as a possible D gene (5 bases). Germline V gene lookup returns CDR1 SEHNR and CDR2 FQNEAQ (reference sequence). The CDR3 sequence is 13 residues long. The V end lost 1 base, the J end lost 7 bases, and 7 bases lay between the germline ends. CDR3 bases: TGTGCCAGCAGCTTAGGGGGCTTCGGGGAGCTGTTTTTT. Its protein product is CASSLGGFGELFF. Together with reference TRBV7-9 and TRBJ2-2, the CDR3 gives the full variable domain: DTGVSQNPRHKITKRGQNVTFRCDPISEHNRLYWYRQTLGQGPEFLTYFQNEAQLEKSRLLSDRFSAERPKGSFSTLEIQRTEQGDSAMYLCASSLGGFGELFFGEGSRLTVL.